One and the same sample provided the 30 T cell receptor beta chains below, sequenced in a study of blood T cell repertoires in COVID-19. Measured with immunoSEQ multiplex PCR; TCRdb has only the in-frame clones, and not every one. The repertoire includes 280,000 or so clones, 70% to 90% of them detected once, and almost 9.5% sits in the top ten. Sample: peripheral blood. All receptors derive from a man aged 18 to 29 with active or convalescent COVID-19.

The genes are TRBV12-5 and TRBJ2-2; tentative D call: TRBD1 (6 bases). Germline CDR1 LGHNT, CDR2 FRNRAP. CDR3 length: 14 residues. V was clipped by 4 bases and J by 6 bases, with 12 bases between them. The CDR3 DNA sequence: TGTGCTAGTGGTTCCACAGGGTTCTCCGGGGAGCTGTTTTTT. Translation gives CASGSTGFSGELFF.

This clone has only one observation. This chain links TRBV3-1 (or the pseudogene TRBV3-2) with TRBJ1-3; TRBD1 agrees at 7 bases. CDR1 and CDR2 from the germline V gene are LGHDT and YNNKEL (reference sequence). The V and J ends lost 4 bases and 3 bases, in that order; junction bases with no gene match: 3. The CDR3 loop spans 14 amino acids. The CDR3 DNA follows: TGTGCCAGCAGCCCGGGGACAGTTGGAAACACCATATATTTT. Protein product: CASSPGTVGNTIYF.

The rearrangement links TRBV4-1 to TRBJ2-2; D is unresolved. Germline V CDR1 and CDR2: MGHRA, YSYEKL. Trimming left V 4 bases short and J 5 bases short, with 8 bases between. There are 13 residues in the CDR3. CDR3 amino acids: CASSRLGTGELFF. The CDR3 DNA sequence: TGCGCCAGCAGCCGTCTAGGAACCGGGGAGCTGTTTTTT.

CDR3 loop: CSVAEQGEKLFF. Written as DNA, the CDR3 is TGCAGCGTTGCCGAACAGGGAGAAAAACTGTTTTTT. The chain is built from TRBV29-1 and TRBJ1-4; perhaps TRBD1 as D (6 bases). The V end lost 4 bases, the J end lost 8 bases, and 11 bases lay between the germline ends. This CDR3 is built from 12 residues. Germline CDR1 reads SQVTM; CDR2 reads ANQGSEA.

This rearrangement joins TRBV6-2 or TRBV6-3 to TRBJ1-1; D might be TRBD1 (5 bases). The germline CDR1 and CDR2 sequences are MNHEY and SVGEGT. The CDR3 contains 13 residues. V was pared by 6 bases and J by 5 bases, with 13 bases between. The CDR3 is CASSHRGVTEAFF. CDR3 bases: TGTGCCAGCAGCCATCGGGGGGTAACTGAAGCTTTCTTT.

J is TRBJ2-2 and V is TRBV19; 8 bases align to TRBD2. The germline gives CDR1 LNHDA, CDR2 SQIVND (reference sequence). V was pared by 8 bases and J by 4 bases, with 9 bases of the junction left unmatched. The CDR3 loop spans 15 amino acids. The CDR3 here is CASYFAGGGTGELFF. CDR3 sequence (DNA): TGTGCCAGTTACTTCGCGGGGGGAGGCACCGGGGAGCTGTTTTTT.

The chain couples TRBV12-5 to TRBJ2-7; 10 nucleotides match TRBD1. J lost 5 bases, V lost 8 bases, and 9 bases had no gene match. This CDR3 comprises 14 residues. Germline V lookup: CDR1 LGHNT, CDR2 FRNRAP. The chain's CDR3 is CASTRQGAGNEQYF. In DNA, the CDR3 is TGTGCTAGTACCAGACAGGGGGCTGGAAACGAGCAGTACTTC. Drawing the rest from reference TRBV12-5 and TRBJ2-7, the complete variable domain is DARVTQTPRHKVTEMGQEVTMRCQPILGHNTVFWYRQTMMQGLELLAYFRNRAPLDDSGMPKDRFSAEMPDATLATLKIQPSEPRDSAVYFCASTRQGAGNEQYFGPGTRLTVT.

The genes are TRBV3-1 (or the pseudogene TRBV3-2) and TRBJ1-2; the match to TRBD1 covers 10 bases. From germline, CDR1 is LGHDT and CDR2 YNNKEL (reference sequence). The CDR3 contains 13 residues. The trim removed 4 bases at V and 5 bases at J, leaving 1 base unmatched. The CDR3 sequence: CASSRGQGYGYTF. The CDR3 DNA reads TGTGCCAGCAGCCGGGGACAGGGGTATGGCTACACCTTC.

This rearrangement joins TRBV11-1 to TRBJ2-2; D gene ambiguous. This CDR3 region has 15 residues. Between the trimmed V and J ends, which lost 5 bases and 0 bases, there was a span of 10 bases. The germline V gene encodes CDR1 SGHAT and CDR2 FQDESV (reference sequence). The CDR3 region is CASSLRQTNTGELFF. The CDR3 nucleotides read TGTGCCAGCAGCCTCAGGCAGACGAACACCGGGGAGCTGTTTTTT.

V gene TRBV7-6 combines with J gene TRBJ1-3; the D is unclear. Germline CDR1 reads SGHVS; CDR2 reads FNYEAQ. The germline V and J ends were trimmed by 1 base and 0 bases, with 10 bases remaining between them. The CDR3 spans 16 residues. CDR3 in amino acids: CASSLVRADSGNTIYF. In DNA form, the CDR3 reads TGTGCCAGCAGCTTAGTTCGTGCGGACTCTGGAAACACCATATATTTT.

The rearrangement joins TRBV27 to TRBJ2-2; a possible D gene is TRBD2 (5 bases). Germline assignment: CDR1 MNHEY and CDR2 SMNVEV (reference sequence). This CDR3 comprises 15 residues. V dropped 10 bases and J dropped 4 bases, with 19 bases sitting between them. The DNA for the CDR3 is TGTGCCACCGCGTTGTTGGCGGCGGGCACCGGGGAGCTGTTTTTT. Amino acid sequence: CATALLAAGTGELFF.

The gene calls are TRBV6-5 and TRBJ1-2, with D possibly being TRBD1 (5 bases). The V and J ends lost 6 bases and 2 bases respectively, with 10 bases between them. Germline CDR1 and CDR2: MNHEY and SVGAGI. The length of the CDR3 is 13 residues. The CDR3 loop reads CASRTTENYGYTF. CDR3 nucleotides: TGTGCCAGCAGAACGACAGAAAACTATGGCTACACCTTC.

The rearrangement uses TRBV18 and TRBJ1-5, with D possibly TRBD1 on 6 matching bases. Trimming removed 3 bases at V and 1 base at J, with 13 bases between. Germline CDR1 is KGHSH and CDR2 is LQKENI. This CDR3 has 16 amino acids. As DNA, the CDR3 is TGTGCCAGCTCACCTCGGGGAGGGGGGAGCAATCAGCCCCAGCATTTT. This sequence encodes CASSPRGGGSNQPQHF. The complete variable domain, with remaining parts taken from reference TRBV18 and TRBJ1-5, reads NAGVMQNPRHLVRRRGQEARLRCSPMKGHSHVYWYRQLPEEGLKFMVYLQKENIIDESGMPKERFSAEFPKEGPSILRIQQVVRGDSAAYFCASSPRGGGSNQPQHFGDGTRLSIL.

The chain has TRBV6-2 or TRBV6-3 and TRBJ1-2; possibly TRBD1 for D (6 bases). The V gene lost 6 bases and the J gene lost 4 bases, with 15 bases spanning the gap. The CDR3 has 14 residues. Germline values: CDR1 MNHEY, CDR2 SVGEGT. The CDR3 sequence is CASSDLQGSYGYTF. The CDR3 DNA reads as TGTGCCAGCAGCGATCTCCAGGGGAGCTATGGCTACACCTTC.

This rearrangement joins TRBV9 to TRBJ2-1; 8 nucleotides agree with TRBD1. Germline V gene lookup returns CDR1 SGDLS and CDR2 YYNGEE. J was trimmed by 5 bases and V by 1 base; bases with no gene match: 11. The CDR3 length is 17 residues. The CDR3 sequence: CASSVPSSGQGNNEQFF. CDR3 DNA sequence: TGTGCCAGCAGCGTACCCAGCTCCGGACAGGGAAACAATGAGCAGTTCTTC.

The rearrangement joins TRBV5-1 to TRBJ2-2; D is possibly TRBD1 (5 bases). This CDR3 is built from 14 residues. Germline V gives CDR1 SGHRS, CDR2 YFSETQ. V dropped 4 bases and J dropped 2 bases, with 9 bases sitting between them. CDR3 amino acids: CASSEQGNTGELFF. As DNA, the CDR3 is TGCGCCAGCAGCGAGCAGGGTAACACCGGGGAGCTGTTTTTT. The full variable domain, with the rest looked up from reference TRBV5-1 and TRBJ2-2, is KAGVTQTPRYLIKTRGQQVTLSCSPISGHRSVSWYQQTPGQGLQFLFEYFSETQRNKGNFPGRFSGRQFSNSRSEMNVSTLELGDSALYLCASSEQGNTGELFFGEGSRLTVL.

In DNA form, the CDR3 reads TGTGCCAGCAGCTTCAGGGGTCCCGAGCAGTACTTC. It encodes CASSFRGPEQYF. This rearrangement joins TRBV7-9 to TRBJ2-7; possible D gene TRBD1, 6 bases. The V end was cut by 3 bases, the J end by 6 bases, with 9 bases between. CDR1 SEHNR and CDR2 FQNEAQ come from the germline V gene (reference sequence). This CDR3 comprises 12 residues.

As for this clone: The junction shows a germline mismatch at one end, possibly a read error. The chain employs TRBV15 and TRBJ2-5, with TRBD2 as a possible D gene (8 bases). The CDR3 spans 14 residues. Per germline, CDR1 LNHNV and CDR2 YYDKDF (reference sequence). CDR3 in amino acids: CATSRHSGTRGQNF. The CDR3, as DNA: TGTGCCACCAGCAGACACTCCGGGACTAGGGGGCAAAACTTC.

The V gene is TRBV4-3, the J gene TRBJ1-4; 10 nucleotides line up with TRBD1. With V trimmed by 4 bases and J by 6 bases, 5 bases remained unmatched. Germline CDR1 LGHNA, CDR2 YSLEER. The length of the CDR3 is 15 residues. The CDR3 sequence is CASSRDGTGDEKLFF. Here the CDR3 DNA reads TGCGCCAGCAGCCGGGACGGGACAGGGGATGAAAAACTGTTTTTT.

The chain uses TRBV5-1 and TRBJ2-5, with 10 bases aligning to TRBD2. The CDR3 consists of 15 residues. Germline-derived CDR1 and CDR2 are SGHRS and YFSETQ. J was trimmed by 5 bases and V by 4 bases; bases with no gene match: 8. Here the CDR3 reads CASSKSGGAAETQYF. The CDR3 region has the DNA TGCGCCAGCAGCAAAAGCGGGGGGGCGGCGGAGACCCAGTACTTC.

The chain carries TRBV19 and TRBJ2-4; D might be TRBD1 (5 bases). Germline CDR1 is LNHDA and CDR2 is SQIVND (reference sequence). The CDR3 covers 11 residues. Trimming left V 6 bases short and J 8 bases short, with 8 bases between. As DNA, the CDR3 is TGTGCCAGTAGCCAAGGGGACATTCAGTACTTC. Translated, it gives CASSQGDIQYF.

J is TRBJ1-6 and V is TRBV3-1 (or the pseudogene TRBV3-2), with D possibly being TRBD1 (6 bases). Germline V gene lookup returns CDR1 LGHDT and CDR2 YNNKEL (reference sequence). V was clipped by 3 bases and J by 7 bases, with 13 bases between them. There are 15 residues in the CDR3. CDR3 DNA sequence: TGTGCCAGCAGCCATCGGGACAAGGGGAATTCACCCCTCCACTTT. Residues: CASSHRDKGNSPLHF.

The V and J genes are TRBV7-3 and TRBJ1-1, with TRBD1 as a possible D gene (6 bases). This CDR3 has 13 amino acids. In germline, CDR1 is SGHTA, CDR2 FQGTGA. Deletions cut 6 bases from V and 7 bases from J, with 15 bases between. This CDR3 is CASSNGQSSEAFF. CDR3 DNA sequence: TGTGCCAGCAGTAATGGACAGAGCAGTGAAGCTTTCTTT.

The gene calls are TRBV6-4 and TRBJ2-3, with 9 bases fitting TRBD2. Germline V CDR1 and CDR2: MRHNA, SNTAGT. The CDR3 is made up of 15 amino acids. V shed 6 bases and J 4 bases; nucleotides not matched to a gene: 8. CDR3 amino acids: CASSAAGGGPDTQYF. In nucleotides, the CDR3 is TGTGCCAGCAGCGCTGCGGGGGGGGGCCCAGATACGCAGTATTTT.

The V call is TRBV19, the J call TRBJ1-1; 10 nucleotides line up with TRBD1. Germline lookup yields CDR1 LNHDA and CDR2 SQIVND (reference sequence). This CDR3 is 14 amino acids long. V was clipped by 5 bases and J by 7 bases; unmatched bases: 7. CDR3 nucleotide sequence: TGTGCCAGTAGTTGGGGGACAGGGGCCGGTGAAGCTTTCTTT. It is translated as CASSWGTGAGEAFF.

The V call is TRBV19, the J call TRBJ2-2; 8 positions agree with TRBD2. V was clipped by 3 bases and J by 5 bases; unmatched bases: 5. CDR1 is LNHDA, CDR2 SQIVND, per germline (reference sequence). The CDR3 sequence is 15 residues long. The CDR3 sequence is CASSIRGGRTGELFF. The CDR3, as DNA: TGTGCCAGTAGTATTCGGGGGGGCAGAACCGGGGAGCTGTTTTTT.

This chain uses TRBV6-4 with TRBJ2-3; 7 nucleotides agree with TRBD2. Germline CDR1 MRHNA, CDR2 SNTAGT. V trimming: 6 bases; J trimming: 0 bases; junction bases outside the gene matches: 6. The CDR3 is 15 amino acids. The CDR3 spells CASSTTGGSTDTQYF. The CDR3 bases are TGTGCCAGCAGCACTACCGGGGGGAGCACAGATACGCAGTATTTT.

V and J are TRBV11-1 and TRBJ2-1; D is possibly TRBD2 (5 bases). This CDR3 spans 16 amino acids. Germline lookup yields CDR1 SGHAT and CDR2 FQDESV (reference sequence). V was clipped by 5 bases and J by 4 bases, with 18 bases between them. DNA of the CDR3: TGTGCCAGCAGCCATCCGGCGGGTTTGGAGTACAATGAGCAGTTCTTC. Protein product: CASSHPAGLEYNEQFF.

The chain links TRBV4-1 to TRBJ1-1; D not certain. Trimming pared 0 bases from V and 5 bases from J, leaving 4 bases between. The germline gives CDR1 MGHRA, CDR2 YSYEKL. The CDR3 is 12 amino acids. DNA for the CDR3: TGCGCCAGCAGCCAAGATCATACTGAAGCTTTCTTT. This encodes CASSQDHTEAFF.

This chain uses TRBV11-3 with TRBJ2-2; TRBD2 aligns across 9 bases. V shed 5 bases, J shed 5 bases, and the junction held 6 bases outside the gene matches. The CDR3 length is 15 residues. The germline V gene has CDR1 SGHNT and CDR2 YENEEA. In nucleotides, the CDR3 is TGTGCCAGCAGCATTAGCGGGGGCGAAACCGGGGAGCTGTTTTTT. This sequence encodes CASSISGGETGELFF.